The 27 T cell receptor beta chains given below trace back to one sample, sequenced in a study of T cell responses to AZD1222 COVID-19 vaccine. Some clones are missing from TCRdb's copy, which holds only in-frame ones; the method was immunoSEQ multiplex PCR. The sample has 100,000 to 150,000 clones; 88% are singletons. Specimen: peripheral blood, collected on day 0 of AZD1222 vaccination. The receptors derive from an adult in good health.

The CDR3 loop is CASSPSLYYGYTF. As DNA, the CDR3 is TGTGCCAGCAGCCCGAGCCTGTACTATGGCTACACCTTC. The rearrangement joins TRBV9 to TRBJ1-2; D unclear. V lost 4 bases, J lost 3 bases, and 10 bases lay in between. The germline CDR1 and CDR2 sequences are SGDLS and YYNGEE. This CDR3 contains 13 residues.

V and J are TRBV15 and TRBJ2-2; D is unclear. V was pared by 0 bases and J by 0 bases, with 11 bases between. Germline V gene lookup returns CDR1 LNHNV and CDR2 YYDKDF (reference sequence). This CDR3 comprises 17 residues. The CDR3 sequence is CATSRDRQASNTGELFF. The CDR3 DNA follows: TGTGCCACCAGCAGAGATCGTCAAGCCTCGAACACCGGGGAGCTGTTTTTT.

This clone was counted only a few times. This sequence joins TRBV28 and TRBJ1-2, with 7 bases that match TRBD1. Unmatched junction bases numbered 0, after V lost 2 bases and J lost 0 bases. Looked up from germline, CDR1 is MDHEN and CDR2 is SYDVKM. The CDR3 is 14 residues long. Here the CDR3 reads CASSLGTANYGYTF. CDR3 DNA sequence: TGTGCCAGCAGTTTAGGGACAGCTAACTATGGCTACACCTTC.

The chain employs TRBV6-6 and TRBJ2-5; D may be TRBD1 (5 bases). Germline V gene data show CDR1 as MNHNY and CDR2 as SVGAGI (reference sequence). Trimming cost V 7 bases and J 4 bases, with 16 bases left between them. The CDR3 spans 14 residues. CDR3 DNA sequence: TGTGCCAGCACCCCCTCAGGGTCCGGAGAGACCCAGTACTTC. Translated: CASTPSGSGETQYF.

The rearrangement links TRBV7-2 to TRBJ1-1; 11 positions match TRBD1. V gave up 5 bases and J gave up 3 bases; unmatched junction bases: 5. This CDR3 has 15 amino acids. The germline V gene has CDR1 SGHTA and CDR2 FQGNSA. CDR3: CASSPLDRGHTEAFF. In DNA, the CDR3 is TGTGCCAGCAGCCCACTGGACAGGGGGCACACTGAAGCTTTCTTT.

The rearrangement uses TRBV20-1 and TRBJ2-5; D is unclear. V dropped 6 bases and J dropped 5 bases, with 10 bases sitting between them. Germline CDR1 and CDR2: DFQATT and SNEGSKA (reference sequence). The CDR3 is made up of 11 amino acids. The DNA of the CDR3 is TGCAGTGCCCTGCCGGAGGAGACCCAGTACTTC. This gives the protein CSALPEETQYF.

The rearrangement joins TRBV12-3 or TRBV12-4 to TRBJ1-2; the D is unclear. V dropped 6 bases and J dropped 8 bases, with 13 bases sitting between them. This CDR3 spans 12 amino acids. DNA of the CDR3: TGTGCCAGCAGCCAGGTAAAGGGCGGCTACACCTTC. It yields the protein CASSQVKGGYTF.

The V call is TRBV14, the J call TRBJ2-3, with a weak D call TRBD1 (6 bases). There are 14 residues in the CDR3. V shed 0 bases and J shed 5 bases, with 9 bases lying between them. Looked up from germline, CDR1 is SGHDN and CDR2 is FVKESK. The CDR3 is CASSQEIGGDTQYF. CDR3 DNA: TGTGCCAGCAGCCAAGAAATAGGGGGAGATACGCAGTATTTT.

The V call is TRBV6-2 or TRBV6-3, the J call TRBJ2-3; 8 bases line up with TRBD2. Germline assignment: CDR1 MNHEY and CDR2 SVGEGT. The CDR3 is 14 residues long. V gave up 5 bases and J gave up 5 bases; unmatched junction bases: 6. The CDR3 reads CASSLGLEGDTQYF. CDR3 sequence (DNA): TGTGCCAGCAGTCTGGGACTAGAGGGAGATACGCAGTATTTT.

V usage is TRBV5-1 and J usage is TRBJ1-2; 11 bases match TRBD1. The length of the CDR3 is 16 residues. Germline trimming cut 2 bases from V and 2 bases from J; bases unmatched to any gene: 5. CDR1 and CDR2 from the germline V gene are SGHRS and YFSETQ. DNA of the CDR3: TGCGCCAGCAGCTTCCCAGGACAGGGGGCCAACTATGGCTACACCTTC. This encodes CASSFPGQGANYGYTF.

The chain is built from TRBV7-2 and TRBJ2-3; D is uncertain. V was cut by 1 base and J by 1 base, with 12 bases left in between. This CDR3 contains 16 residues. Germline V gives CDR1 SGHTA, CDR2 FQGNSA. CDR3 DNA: TGTGCCAGCAGCTTAGGGTCAAGTGGGGGCACAGATACGCAGTATTTT. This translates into CASSLGSSGGTDTQYF.

The CDR3 spells CASSQDRETNQPQHF. The CDR3 region has the DNA TGCGCCAGCAGCCAAGATAGGGAAACTAATCAGCCCCAGCATTTT. This chain links TRBV4-1 with TRBJ1-5; no reliable D call. CDR3 length equals 15 residues. Looked up from germline, CDR1 is MGHRA and CDR2 is YSYEKL. V was cut by 0 bases and J by 4 bases, with 10 bases left in between.

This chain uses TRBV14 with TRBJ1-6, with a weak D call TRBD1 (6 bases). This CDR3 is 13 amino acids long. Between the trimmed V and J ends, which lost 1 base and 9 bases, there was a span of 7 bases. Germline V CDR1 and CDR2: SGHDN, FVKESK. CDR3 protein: CASSQGTVSPLHF. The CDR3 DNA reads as TGTGCCAGCAGCCAAGGGACAGTTTCACCCCTCCACTTT. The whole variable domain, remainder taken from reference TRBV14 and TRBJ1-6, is EAGVTQFPSHSVIEKGQTVTLRCDPISGHDNLYWYRRVMGKEIKFLLHFVKESKQDESGMPNNRFLAERTGGTYSTLKVQPAELEDSGVYFCASSQGTVSPLHFGNGTRLTVT.

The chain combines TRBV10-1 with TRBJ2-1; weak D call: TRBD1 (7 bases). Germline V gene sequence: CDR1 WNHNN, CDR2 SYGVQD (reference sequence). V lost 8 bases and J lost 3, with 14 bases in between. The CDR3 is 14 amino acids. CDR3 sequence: CASRETGLYNEQFF. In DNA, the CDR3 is TGCGCCAGCCGGGAGACAGGGCTCTACAATGAGCAGTTCTTC.

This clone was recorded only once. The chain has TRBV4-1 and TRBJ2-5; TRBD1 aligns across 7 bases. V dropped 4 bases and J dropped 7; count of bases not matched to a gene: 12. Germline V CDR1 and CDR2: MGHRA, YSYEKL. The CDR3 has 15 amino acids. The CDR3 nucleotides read TGCGCCAGCAGCCCGGGGAACAGACAGGGATGGACCCAGTACTTC. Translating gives CASSPGNRQGWTQYF.

CDR3 amino acids: CASSFFQGVQYF. CDR3 nucleotides: TGTGCCAGCAGTTTTTTCCAGGGTGTGCAGTATTTT. The rearrangement uses TRBV12-3 or TRBV12-4 and TRBJ2-3; weak D call: TRBD1 (5 bases). The V gene lost 3 bases and the J gene lost 11 bases, with 12 bases spanning the gap. This CDR3 spans 12 amino acids.

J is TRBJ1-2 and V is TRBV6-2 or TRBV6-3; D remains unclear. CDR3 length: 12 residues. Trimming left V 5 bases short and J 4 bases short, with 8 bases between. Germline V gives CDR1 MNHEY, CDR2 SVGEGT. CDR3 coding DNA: TGTGCCAGCAGTCACCCGGGCTATGGCTACACCTTC. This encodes CASSHPGYGYTF.

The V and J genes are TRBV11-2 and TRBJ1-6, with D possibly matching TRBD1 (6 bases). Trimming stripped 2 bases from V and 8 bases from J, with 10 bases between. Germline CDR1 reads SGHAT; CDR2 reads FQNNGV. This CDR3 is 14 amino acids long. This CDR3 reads CASSLQGWDSPLHF. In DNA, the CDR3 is TGTGCCAGCAGCTTACAGGGGTGGGATTCACCCCTCCACTTT.

Here the CDR3 reads CASSLELAGGLDTQYF. CDR3 sequence (DNA): TGTGCCAGCAGCTTAGAACTAGCGGGGGGGTTGGATACGCAGTATTTT. The chain combines TRBV7-6 with TRBJ2-3, with 13 bases fitting TRBD2. Trimming cost V 1 base and J 6 bases; bases outside gene matches: 4. From germline, CDR1 is SGHVS and CDR2 FNYEAQ. The CDR3 runs to 16 residues.

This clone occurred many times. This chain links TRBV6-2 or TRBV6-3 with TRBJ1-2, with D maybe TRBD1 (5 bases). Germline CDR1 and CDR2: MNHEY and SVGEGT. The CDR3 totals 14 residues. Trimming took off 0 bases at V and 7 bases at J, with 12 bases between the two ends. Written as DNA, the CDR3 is TGTGCCAGCAGTTACTCTTCAGGGAGATCTGGCTACACCTTC. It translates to CASSYSSGRSGYTF.

CDR3: CASSLAGGASYEQYF. In nucleotides, the CDR3 is TGTGCCAGCAGCTTAGCAGGGGGCGCATCCTACGAGCAGTACTTC. The chain joins TRBV7-8 to TRBJ2-7; 7 nucleotides agree with TRBD1. Per the germline V gene, CDR1 is SGHVS and CDR2 is FQNEAQ. CDR3 length: 15 amino acids. Germline trimming cut 0 bases from V and 1 base from J; bases unmatched to any gene: 3.

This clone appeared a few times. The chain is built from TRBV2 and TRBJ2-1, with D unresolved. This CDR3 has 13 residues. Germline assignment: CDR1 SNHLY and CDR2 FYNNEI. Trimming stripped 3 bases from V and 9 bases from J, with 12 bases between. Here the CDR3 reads CASSDKPFAEQFF. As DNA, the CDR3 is TGTGCCAGCAGTGATAAACCGTTCGCTGAGCAGTTCTTC.

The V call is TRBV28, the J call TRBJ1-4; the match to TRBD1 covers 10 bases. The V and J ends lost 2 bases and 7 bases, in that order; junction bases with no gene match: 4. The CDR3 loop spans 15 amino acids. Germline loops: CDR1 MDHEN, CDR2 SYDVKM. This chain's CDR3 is CASSLLGQGREKLFF. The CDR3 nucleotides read TGTGCCAGCAGTTTACTGGGACAGGGGCGTGAAAAACTGTTTTTT.

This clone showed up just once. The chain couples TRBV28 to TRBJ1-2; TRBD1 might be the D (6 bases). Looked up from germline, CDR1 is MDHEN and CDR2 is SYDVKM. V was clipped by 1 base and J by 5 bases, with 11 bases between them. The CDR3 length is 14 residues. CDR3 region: CASSLFRGGYGYTF. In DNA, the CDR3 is TGTGCCAGCAGTTTATTCAGGGGAGGGTATGGCTACACCTTC.

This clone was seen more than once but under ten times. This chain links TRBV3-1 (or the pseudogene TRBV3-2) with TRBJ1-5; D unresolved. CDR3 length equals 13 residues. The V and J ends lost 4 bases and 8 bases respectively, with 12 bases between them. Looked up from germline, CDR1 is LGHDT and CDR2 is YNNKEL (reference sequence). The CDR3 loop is CASSPARREPQHF. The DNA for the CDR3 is TGTGCCAGCAGCCCCGCCAGGAGGGAGCCCCAGCATTTT.

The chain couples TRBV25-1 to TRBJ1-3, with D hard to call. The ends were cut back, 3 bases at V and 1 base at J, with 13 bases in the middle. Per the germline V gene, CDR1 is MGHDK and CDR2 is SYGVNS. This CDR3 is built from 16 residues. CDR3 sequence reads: CASSDAELPSGNTIYF. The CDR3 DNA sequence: TGTGCCAGCAGTGACGCTGAACTGCCGTCTGGAAACACCATATATTTT.

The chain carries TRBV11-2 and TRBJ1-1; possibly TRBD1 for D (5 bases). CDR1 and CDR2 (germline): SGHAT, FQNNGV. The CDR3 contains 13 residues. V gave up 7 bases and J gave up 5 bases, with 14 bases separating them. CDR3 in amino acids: CASILTQGTEAFF. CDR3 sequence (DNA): TGTGCCAGCATCCTAACGCAGGGTACTGAAGCTTTCTTT.